This T cell receptor beta chain was recorded in a study of T cell responses to AZD1222 COVID-19 vaccine. In the study overall: Second doses were pooled across both intervals (about 4 or about 12 weeks).

About this clone: Its antigen is still unknown.

Study results and caveats: Only 6 or 7 AZD1222 recipients tested seropositive at baseline. Targets within unmutated variant regions were reportedly found for nearly half of spike-specific TCRs. Two AZD1222 administrations were followed by greater Spike-specific TCR breadth and depth.

V gave up 2 bases and J gave up 6 bases; unmatched junction bases: 9. CDR1 is MNHNS, CDR2 SASEGT, per germline. This CDR3 contains 16 residues. Clones were sequenced by immunoSEQ multiplex PCR, and TCRdb holds only the in-frame ones, with some missing. The sample lists approximately 150,000 clones; 91% were seen once. The receptor's source is an adult in good health. The sample consisted of peripheral blood, taken on day 0 of AZD1222 vaccination. This chain connects TRBV6-1 to TRBJ2-2; 7 nucleotides align to TRBD1. This CDR3 reads CASSEYSRGLSGELFF. Here the CDR3 DNA reads TGTGCCAGCAGTGAATATTCCAGGGGGTTGTCCGGGGAGCTGTTTTTT.